These T cell receptor beta chains were read from a single sample in a study of control samples from healthy donors and cancer patients. Clones were read by immunoSEQ multiplex PCR, and TCRdb kept only the in-frame ones, dropping some. The sample gives roughly 88,000 clones, 85% to 95% of which show up once; over 8% is in the top ten. What was sequenced was blood. All receptors derive from a man between 18 and 29 years old in good health. The CDR3 runs from the conserved cysteine through the conserved F or W. The D gene is left open where the match is weak. Size tells how often a clone was seen (once, few, many) or the class of an expanded clone, and some rows leave it out.

- | TRBJ1-1 | TRBV7-9 | - | CASSPQGIEAFF | TGTGCCAGCAGCCCACAGGGAATAGAGGCTTTCTTT
- | TRBJ1-3 | TRBV3-1/TRBV3-2 | - | CASSQVLEYTIYF | TGTGCCAGCAGCCAAGTACTAGAGTACACCATATATTTT
- | TRBJ1-2 | TRBV19 | TRBD1 | CASSRLPGQGFHYGYTF | TGTGCCAGTAGTCGACTACCGGGACAGGGTTTTCACTATGGCTACACCTTC
- | TRBJ1-5 | TRBV19 | - | CASSSPPDQPQHF | TGTGCCAGTAGTTCCCCTCCCGATCAGCCCCAGCATTTT
- | TRBJ1-2 | TRBV7-9 | - | CASSLEDIRYGYTF | TGTGCCAGCAGCTTAGAGGACATACGCTATGGCTACACCTTC
- | TRBJ1-6 | TRBV2 | - | CASSAGELNSPLHF | TGTGCCAGCAGTGCGGGAGAGCTTAATTCACCCCTCCACTTT
- | TRBJ2-3 | TRBV5-1 | - | CASSQSSTDTQYF | TGCGCCAGCAGCCAGTCGTCCACAGATACGCAGTATTTT
- | TRBJ2-7 | TRBV18 | - | CASSPPQLPYEQYF | TGTGCCAGCTCACCACCCCAGCTGCCCTACGAGCAGTACTTC
few | TRBJ2-2 | TRBV15 | - | CATSKGGNTGELFF | TGTGCCACCAGCAAGGGCGGGAACACCGGGGAGCTGTTTTTT
- | TRBJ1-5 | TRBV15 | - | CAVGTQPQHF | TGTGCCGTCGGCACTCAGCCCCAGCATTTT
- | TRBJ1-1 | TRBV19 | - | CASGRTEFMAEAFF | TGTGCCAGTGGCCGGACAGAGTTTATGGCTGAAGCTTTCTTT
- | TRBJ2-1 | TRBV11-2 | TRBD1 | CASSSYRDRSNEQFF | TGTGCCAGCAGCTCATATCGGGACAGAAGTAATGAGCAGTTCTTC
once | TRBJ2-5 | TRBV27 | - | CASSLSLAGWETQYF | TGTGCCAGCAGTTTATCGTTGGCAGGGTGGGAGACCCAGTACTTC
- | TRBJ2-5 | TRBV19 | - | CASSIFIQETQYF | TGTGCCAGTAGTATTTTCATTCAAGAGACCCAGTACTTC
- | TRBJ1-6 | TRBV7-8 | TRBD1 | CASSRDRVDSPLHF | TGTGCCAGCAGCCGGGACAGGGTGGATTCACCCCTCCACTTT
- | TRBJ2-7 | TRBV21-1 | - | CASDNKGQVFLISSYEQYF | TGTGCCAGCGACAATAAGGGACAGGTATTTCTCATTTCCTCCTACGAGCAGTACTTC
- | TRBJ1-3 | TRBV7-9 | - | CASTVAPGILGPRNSGNTIYF | TGTGCCAGCACCGTGGCGCCGGGGATACTCGGTCCGCGGAACTCTGGAAACACCATATATTTT
- | TRBJ1-1 | TRBV13 | - | CASSLEGGARQAFF | TGTGCCAGCAGCTTAGAGGGGGGAGCGCGTCAAGCTTTCTTT
- | TRBJ1-3 | TRBV6-5 | - | CASRIRNTIYF | TGTGCCAGCAGGATACGAAACACCATATATTTT
- | TRBJ1-1 | TRBV13 | - | CASSLGLGGVPRAFF | TGTGCCAGCAGCTTAGGCCTTGGGGGCGTTCCGCGAGCTTTCTTT
- | TRBJ1-1 | TRBV5-1 | - | CASKSNTEAFF | TGCGCCAGCAAGTCGAACACTGAAGCTTTCTTT
- | TRBJ1-1 | TRBV11-2 | TRBD1 | CASSPKAGGLRYTEAFF | TGTGCCAGCAGCCCTAAGGCAGGGGGGCTTAGGTACACTGAAGCTTTCTTT
- | TRBJ1-4 | TRBV6-2/TRBV6-3 | - | CASSLLPATNEKLFF | TGTGCCAGCAGCCTCCTTCCCGCAACTAATGAAAAACTGTTTTTT
- | TRBJ1-2 | TRBV7-2 | - | CASSLVRYGYTF | TGTGCCAGCAGCTTAGTTCGTTATGGCTACACCTTC
- | TRBJ1-2 | TRBV13 | - | CASSREFSYGYTF | TGTGCCAGCAGCCGTGAGTTTAGCTATGGCTACACCTTC
- | TRBJ1-2 | TRBV27 | TRBD1 | CASSRTGGYGYTF | TGTGCCAGCAGTCGGACAGGGGGCTATGGCTACACCTTC
- | TRBJ1-1 | TRBV5-1 | - | CASSRLGGLEAFF | TGCGCCAGCAGCCGCCTGGGGGGACTTGAAGCTTTCTTT
- | TRBJ2-7 | TRBV30 | - | CAWSVSPGREQYF | TGTGCCTGGAGTGTGAGTCCCGGGCGCGAGCAGTACTTC
- | TRBJ2-5 | TRBV11-2 | - | CASSPQSQETQYF | TGTGCCAGCAGCCCACAGAGCCAAGAGACCCAGTACTTC
- | TRBJ1-1 | TRBV10-1 | - | CASSESFGAKEEAFF | TGCGCCAGCAGTGAGTCCTTCGGGGCAAAGGAGGAAGCTTTCTTT
- | TRBJ2-1 | TRBV6-5 | - | CASRFEGTMSEQFF | TGTGCCAGCAGGTTCGAGGGGACGATGAGCGAGCAGTTCTTC
- | TRBJ1-1 | TRBV20-1 | TRBD1 | CSATGGPEAFF | TGCAGTGCTACAGGGGGCCCTGAAGCTTTCTTT
- | TRBJ1-2 | TRBV12-3/TRBV12-4 | TRBD1 | CASSRGQLYGYTF | TGTGCCAGCAGTCGGGGACAGCTATATGGCTACACCTTC
- | TRBJ2-7 | TRBV5-6 | TRBD2 | CASSPRTSGGYEQYF | TGTGCCAGCAGCCCCCGGACTAGCGGGGGTTACGAGCAGTACTTC
- | TRBJ1-2 | TRBV4-3 | - | CASSPESGYHGYTF | TGCGCCAGCAGCCCCGAATCAGGGTACCATGGCTACACCTTC
- | TRBJ1-5 | TRBV2 | - | CASREDAAEPQHF | TGTGCCAGCAGGGAGGATGCAGCGGAGCCCCAGCATTTT
- | TRBJ1-2 | TRBV19 | - | CASSIGSDYTF | TGTGCCAGTAGTATTGGATCAGACTACACCTTC
once | TRBJ2-7 | TRBV6-2/TRBV6-3 | - | CASSPSGWVYEQYF | TGTGCCAGCAGTCCAAGTGGGTGGGTGTACGAGCAGTACTTC
- | TRBJ1-5 | TRBV7-8 | - | CASSLKIPSAYSNQPQHF | TGTGCCAGCAGCTTAAAGATCCCGTCTGCTTATAGCAATCAGCCCCAGCATTTT
- | TRBJ1-5 | TRBV4-1 | - | CASSQDFGGTNQPQHF | TGCGCCAGCAGCCAAGATTTCGGGGGGACGAATCAGCCCCAGCATTTT
- | TRBJ2-1 | TRBV6-6 | - | CASSYVRGRLDEQFF | TGTGCCAGCAGTTACGTTCGGGGGCGCCTAGATGAGCAGTTCTTC
- | TRBJ2-1 | TRBV24-1 | TRBD1 | CATSGTGFYNEQFF | TGTGCCACCAGTGGGACAGGTTTCTACAATGAGCAGTTCTTC
- | TRBJ1-1 | TRBV5-8 | - | CASSLRVYEAFF | TGTGCCAGCAGCTTACGTGTTTATGAAGCTTTCTTT
- | TRBJ1-5 | TRBV6-5 | - | CASGGRRSNQPQHF | TGTGCCAGCGGCGGCAGACGTAGCAATCAGCCCCAGCATTTT
- | TRBJ2-7 | TRBV10-2 | TRBD2 | CASSGTSGSYEQYF | TGCGCCAGCAGTGGGACTAGCGGATCCTACGAGCAGTACTTC
- | TRBJ2-1 | TRBV2 | - | CASKQTAEQFF | TGTGCCAGCAAACAGACAGCTGAGCAGTTCTTC
- | TRBJ1-1 | TRBV29-1 | - | CSAIDPGSNTEAFF | TGCAGCGCCATAGACCCAGGATCGAACACTGAAGCTTTCTTT
- | TRBJ1-1 | TRBV7-2 | - | CASSLVDYTEAFF | TGTGCCAGCAGCTTAGTCGATTACACTGAAGCTTTCTTT
- | TRBJ1-4 | TRBV24-1 | - | CATSDPPNEKLFF | TGTGCCACCAGTGACCCCCCAAATGAAAAACTGTTTTTT
- | TRBJ2-3 | TRBV2 | TRBD2 | CASRETSGSTDTQYF | TGTGCCAGCAGAGAGACTAGCGGCAGCACAGATACGCAGTATTTT
- | TRBJ1-1 | TRBV6-5 | TRBD1 | CASSVQGFTEAFF | TGTGCCAGCAGCGTACAGGGGTTTACTGAAGCTTTCTTT
- | TRBJ1-1 | TRBV6-2/TRBV6-3 | - | CASSDFMDTEAFF | TGTGCCAGCAGTGACTTCATGGACACTGAAGCTTTCTTT
- | TRBJ1-1 | TRBV29-1 | - | CSVVLQNTEAFF | TGCAGCGTTGTCCTGCAGAACACTGAAGCTTTCTTT